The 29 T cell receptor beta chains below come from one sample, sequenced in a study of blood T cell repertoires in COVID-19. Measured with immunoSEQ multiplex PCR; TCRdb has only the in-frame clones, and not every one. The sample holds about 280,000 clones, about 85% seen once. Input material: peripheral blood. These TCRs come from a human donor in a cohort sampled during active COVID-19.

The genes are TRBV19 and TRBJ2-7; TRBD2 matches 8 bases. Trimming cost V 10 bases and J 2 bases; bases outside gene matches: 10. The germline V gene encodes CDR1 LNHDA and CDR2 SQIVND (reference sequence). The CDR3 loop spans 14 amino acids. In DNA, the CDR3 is TGTGCCAATATTTCCCCGGGACTAGCCTACGAGCAGTACTTC. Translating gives CANISPGLAYEQYF. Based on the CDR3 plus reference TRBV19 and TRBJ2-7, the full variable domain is DGGITQSPKYLFRKEGQNVTLSCEQNLNHDAMYWYRQDPGQGLRLIYYSQIVNDFQKGDIAEGYSVSREKKESFPLTVTSAQKNPTAFYLCANISPGLAYEQYFGPGTRLTVT.

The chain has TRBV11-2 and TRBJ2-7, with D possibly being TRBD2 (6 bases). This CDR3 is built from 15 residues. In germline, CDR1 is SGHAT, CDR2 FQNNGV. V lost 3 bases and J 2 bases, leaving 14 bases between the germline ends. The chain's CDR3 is CASSFEVAATYEQYF. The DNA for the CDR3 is TGTGCCAGCAGCTTCGAGGTAGCGGCAACCTACGAGCAGTACTTC.

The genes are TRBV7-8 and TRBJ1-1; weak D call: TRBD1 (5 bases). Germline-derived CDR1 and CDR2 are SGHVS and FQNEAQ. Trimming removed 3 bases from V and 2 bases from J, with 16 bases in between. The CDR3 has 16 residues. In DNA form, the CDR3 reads TGTGCCAGCAGCTTCAACGCGGAGCAGGGTAACACTGAAGCTTTCTTT. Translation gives CASSFNAEQGNTEAFF.

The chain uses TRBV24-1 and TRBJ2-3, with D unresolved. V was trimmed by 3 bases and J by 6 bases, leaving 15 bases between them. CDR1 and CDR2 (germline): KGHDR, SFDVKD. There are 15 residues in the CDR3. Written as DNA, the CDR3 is TGTGCCACCAGTGATCCCTCGGTTTCGGAGGATACGCAGTATTTT. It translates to CATSDPSVSEDTQYF.

Here the CDR3 reads CASSSTVPYEQYF. CDR3 nucleotides: TGTGCCAGCAGCTCGACAGTTCCCTACGAGCAGTACTTC. The V gene is TRBV7-2, the J gene TRBJ2-7, with D tentatively TRBD1 (5 bases). The CDR3 is made up of 13 amino acids. The germline CDR1 and CDR2 sequences are SGHTA and FQGNSA. Trimming stripped 4 bases from V and 2 bases from J, with 9 bases between.

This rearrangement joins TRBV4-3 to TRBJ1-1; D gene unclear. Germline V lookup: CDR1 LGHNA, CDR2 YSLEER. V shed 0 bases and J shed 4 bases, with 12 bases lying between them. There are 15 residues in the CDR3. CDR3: CASSQDVRLGTEAFF. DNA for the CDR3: TGCGCCAGCAGCCAAGACGTCAGGCTGGGCACTGAAGCTTTCTTT.

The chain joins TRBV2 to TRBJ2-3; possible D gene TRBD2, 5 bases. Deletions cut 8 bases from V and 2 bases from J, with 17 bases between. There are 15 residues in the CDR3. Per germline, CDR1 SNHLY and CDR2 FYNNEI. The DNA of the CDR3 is TGTGCCAGCGGGAGAGCCGGACCAAACACAGATACGCAGTATTTT. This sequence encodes CASGRAGPNTDTQYF.

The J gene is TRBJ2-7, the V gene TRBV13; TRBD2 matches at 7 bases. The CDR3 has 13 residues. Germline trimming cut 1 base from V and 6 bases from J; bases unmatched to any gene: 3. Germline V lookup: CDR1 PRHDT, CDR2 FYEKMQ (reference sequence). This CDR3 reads CASSLAGRTEQYF. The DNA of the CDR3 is TGTGCCAGCAGCTTAGCCGGGAGGACCGAGCAGTACTTC. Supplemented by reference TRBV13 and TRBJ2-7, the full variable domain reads AAGVIQSPRHLIKEKRETATLKCYPIPRHDTVYWYQQGPGQDPQFLISFYEKMQSDKGSIPDRFSAQQFSDYHSELNMSSLELGDSALYFCASSLAGRTEQYFGPGTRLTVT.

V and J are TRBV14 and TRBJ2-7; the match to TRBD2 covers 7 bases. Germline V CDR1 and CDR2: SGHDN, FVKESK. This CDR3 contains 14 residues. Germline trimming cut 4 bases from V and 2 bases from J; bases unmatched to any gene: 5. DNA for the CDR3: TGTGCCAGCAGCCGCGGGGGACCGACCTACGAGCAGTACTTC. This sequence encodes CASSRGGPTYEQYF.

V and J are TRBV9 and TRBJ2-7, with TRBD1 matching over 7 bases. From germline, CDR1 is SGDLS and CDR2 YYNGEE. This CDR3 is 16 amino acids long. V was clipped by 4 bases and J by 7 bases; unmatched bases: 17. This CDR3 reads CASSPRETGVTWEQYF. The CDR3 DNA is TGTGCCAGCAGCCCGAGGGAAACAGGGGTGACGTGGGAGCAGTACTTC.

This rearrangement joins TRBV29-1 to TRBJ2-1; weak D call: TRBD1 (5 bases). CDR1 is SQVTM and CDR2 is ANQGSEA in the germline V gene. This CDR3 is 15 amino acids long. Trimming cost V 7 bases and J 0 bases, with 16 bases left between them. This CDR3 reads CSAGARQLSYNEQFF. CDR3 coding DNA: TGCAGCGCTGGGGCTCGACAGCTCTCCTACAATGAGCAGTTCTTC.

The CDR3 bases are TGTGCCAGCACCCGGGACAGGGCCTACGAGCAGTACTTC. Translation: CASTRDRAYEQYF. This chain uses TRBV2 with TRBJ2-7; 9 nucleotides match TRBD1. This CDR3 has 13 residues. Per germline, CDR1 SNHLY and CDR2 FYNNEI. V lost 7 bases, J lost 2 bases, and 3 bases stayed unmatched.

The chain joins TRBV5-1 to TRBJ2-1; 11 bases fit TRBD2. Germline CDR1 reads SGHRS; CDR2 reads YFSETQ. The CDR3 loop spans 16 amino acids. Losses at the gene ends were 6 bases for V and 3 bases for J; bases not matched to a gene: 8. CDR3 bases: TGCGCCAGCAAAGAGGGACTAGCGGCCTACTACAATGAGCAGTTCTTC. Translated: CASKEGLAAYYNEQFF.

The CDR3 region is CASSLRTGNTEAFF. DNA of the CDR3: TGTGCCAGCAGCCTTAGGACAGGTAACACTGAAGCTTTCTTT. The chain combines TRBV7-2 with TRBJ1-1; 7 bases line up with TRBD1. Germline values: CDR1 SGHTA, CDR2 FQGNSA. This CDR3 has 14 amino acids. Germline trimming cut 5 bases from V and 2 bases from J; bases unmatched to any gene: 5. Full variable domain (remainder filled in from reference TRBV7-2 and TRBJ1-1): GAGVSQSPSNKVTEKGKDVELRCDPISGHTALYWYRQSLGQGLEFLIYFQGNSAPDKSGLPSDRFSAERTGGSVSTLTIQRTQQEDSAVYLCASSLRTGNTEAFFGQGTRLTVV.

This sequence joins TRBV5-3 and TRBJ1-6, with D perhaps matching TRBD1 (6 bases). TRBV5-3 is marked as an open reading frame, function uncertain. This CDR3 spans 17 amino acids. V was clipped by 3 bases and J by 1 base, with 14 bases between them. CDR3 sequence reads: CARSSPKGGSYNSPLHF. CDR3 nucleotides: TGTGCCAGAAGCTCCCCTAAAGGGGGTTCCTATAATTCACCCCTCCACTTT.

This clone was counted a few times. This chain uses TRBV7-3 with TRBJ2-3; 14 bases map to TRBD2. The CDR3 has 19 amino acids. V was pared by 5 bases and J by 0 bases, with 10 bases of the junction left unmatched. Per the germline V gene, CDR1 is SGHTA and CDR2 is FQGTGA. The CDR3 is CASSLQTSGRGVSTDTQYF. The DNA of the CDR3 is TGTGCCAGCAGCCTACAGACTAGCGGGAGGGGGGTTAGCACAGATACGCAGTATTTT.

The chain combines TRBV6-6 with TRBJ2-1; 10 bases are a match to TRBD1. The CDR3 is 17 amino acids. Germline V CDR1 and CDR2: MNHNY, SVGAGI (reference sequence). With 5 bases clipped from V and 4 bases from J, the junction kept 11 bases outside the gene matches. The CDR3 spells CASSQRQGAAIYNEQFF. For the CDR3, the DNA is TGTGCCAGCAGTCAGAGACAGGGGGCGGCGATATACAATGAGCAGTTCTTC.

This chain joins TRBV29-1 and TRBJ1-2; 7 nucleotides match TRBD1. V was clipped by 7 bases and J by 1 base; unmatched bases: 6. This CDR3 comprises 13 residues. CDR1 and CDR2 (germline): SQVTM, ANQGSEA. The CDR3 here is CSGRDRDNYGYTF. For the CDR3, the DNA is TGCAGCGGTAGGGACAGAGATAACTATGGCTACACCTTC.

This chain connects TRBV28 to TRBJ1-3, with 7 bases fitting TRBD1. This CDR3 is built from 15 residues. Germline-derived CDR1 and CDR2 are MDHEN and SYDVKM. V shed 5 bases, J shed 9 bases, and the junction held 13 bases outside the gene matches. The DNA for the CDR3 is TGTGCCAGCAGTGGTGGAGGGGGCCCGGAGCGCACCATATATTTT. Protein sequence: CASSGGGGPERTIYF.

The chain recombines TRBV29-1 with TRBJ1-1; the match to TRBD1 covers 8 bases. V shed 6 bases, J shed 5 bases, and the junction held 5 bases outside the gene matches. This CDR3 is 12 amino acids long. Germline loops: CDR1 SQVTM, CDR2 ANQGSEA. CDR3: CSVAWTGTEAFF. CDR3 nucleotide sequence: TGCAGCGTAGCCTGGACAGGGACTGAAGCTTTCTTT.

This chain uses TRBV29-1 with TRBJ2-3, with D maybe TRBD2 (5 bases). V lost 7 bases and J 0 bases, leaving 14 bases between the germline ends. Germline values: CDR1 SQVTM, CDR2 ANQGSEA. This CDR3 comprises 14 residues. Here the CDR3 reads CSAARRTSTDTQYF. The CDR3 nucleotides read TGCAGCGCAGCCCGTAGGACTAGCACAGATACGCAGTATTTT.

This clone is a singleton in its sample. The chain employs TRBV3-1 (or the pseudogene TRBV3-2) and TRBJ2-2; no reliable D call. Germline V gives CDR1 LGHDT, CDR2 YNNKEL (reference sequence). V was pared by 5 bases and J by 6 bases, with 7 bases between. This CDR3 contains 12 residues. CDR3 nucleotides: TGTGCCAGCAGCGACGCGGCCGGGGAGCTGTTTTTT. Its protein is CASSDAAGELFF.

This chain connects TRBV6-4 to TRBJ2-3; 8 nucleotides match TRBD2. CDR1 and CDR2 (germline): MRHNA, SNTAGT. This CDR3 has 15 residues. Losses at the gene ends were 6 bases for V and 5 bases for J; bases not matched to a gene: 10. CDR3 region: CASRREAGVKDTQYF. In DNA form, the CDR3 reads TGTGCCAGCAGAAGAGAAGCGGGAGTGAAAGATACGCAGTATTTT.

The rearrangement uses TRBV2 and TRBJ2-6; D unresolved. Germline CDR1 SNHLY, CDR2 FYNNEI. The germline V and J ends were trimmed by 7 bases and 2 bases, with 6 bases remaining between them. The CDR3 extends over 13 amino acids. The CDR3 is CASTSPGANVLTF. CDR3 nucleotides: TGTGCCAGCACGTCCCCTGGGGCCAACGTCCTGACTTTC.

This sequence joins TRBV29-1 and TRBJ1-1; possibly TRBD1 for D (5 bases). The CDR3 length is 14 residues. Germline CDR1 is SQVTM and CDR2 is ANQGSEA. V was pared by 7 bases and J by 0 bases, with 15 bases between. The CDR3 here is CSAHPGTVNTEAFF. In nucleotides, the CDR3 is TGCAGCGCCCATCCCGGGACTGTGAACACTGAAGCTTTCTTT.

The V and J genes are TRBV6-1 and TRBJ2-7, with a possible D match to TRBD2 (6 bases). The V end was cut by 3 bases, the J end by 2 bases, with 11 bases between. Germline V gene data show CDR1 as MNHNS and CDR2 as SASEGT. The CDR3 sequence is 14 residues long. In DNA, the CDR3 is TGTGCCAGCAGTGAGCCGGGACTTCCCTACGAGCAGTACTTC. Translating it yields CASSEPGLPYEQYF.

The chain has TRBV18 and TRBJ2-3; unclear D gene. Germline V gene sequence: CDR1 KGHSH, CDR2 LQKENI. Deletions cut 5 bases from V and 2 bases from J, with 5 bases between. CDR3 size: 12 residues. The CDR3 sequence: CASSENTDTQYF. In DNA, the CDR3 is TGTGCCAGCTCAGAGAACACAGATACGCAGTATTTT.

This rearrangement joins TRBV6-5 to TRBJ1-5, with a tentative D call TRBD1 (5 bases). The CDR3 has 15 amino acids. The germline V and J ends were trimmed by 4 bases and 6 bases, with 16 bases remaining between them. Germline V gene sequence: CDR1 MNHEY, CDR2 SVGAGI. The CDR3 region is CASSSGGTTRQPQHF. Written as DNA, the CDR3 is TGTGCCAGCAGTTCGGGAGGGACCACACGTCAGCCCCAGCATTTT.

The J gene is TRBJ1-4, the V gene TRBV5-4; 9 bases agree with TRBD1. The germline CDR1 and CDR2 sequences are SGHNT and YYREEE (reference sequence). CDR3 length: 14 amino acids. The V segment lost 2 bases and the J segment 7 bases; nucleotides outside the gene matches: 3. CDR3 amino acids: CASSFGTGSEKLFF. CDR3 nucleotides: TGTGCCAGCAGCTTCGGGACAGGGAGTGAAAAACTGTTTTTT.